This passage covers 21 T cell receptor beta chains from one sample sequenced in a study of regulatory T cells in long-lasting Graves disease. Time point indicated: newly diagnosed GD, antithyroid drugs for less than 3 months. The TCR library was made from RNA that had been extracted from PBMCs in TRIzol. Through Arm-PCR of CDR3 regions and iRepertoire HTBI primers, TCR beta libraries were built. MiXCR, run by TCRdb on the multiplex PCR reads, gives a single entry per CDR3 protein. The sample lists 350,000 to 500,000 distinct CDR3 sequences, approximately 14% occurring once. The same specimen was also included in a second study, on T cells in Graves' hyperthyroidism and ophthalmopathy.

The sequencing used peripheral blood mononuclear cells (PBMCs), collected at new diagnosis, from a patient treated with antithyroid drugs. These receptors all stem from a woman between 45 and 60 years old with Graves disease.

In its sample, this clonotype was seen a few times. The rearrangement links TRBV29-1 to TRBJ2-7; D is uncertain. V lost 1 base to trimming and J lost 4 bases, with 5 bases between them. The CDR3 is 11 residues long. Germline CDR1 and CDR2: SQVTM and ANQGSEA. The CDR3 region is CSVEGPYEQYF. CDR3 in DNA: TGCAGCGTTGAAGGGCCATACGAGCAGTACTTC.

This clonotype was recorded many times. CDR3 nucleotide sequence: TGTGCCATCAGTGAGGGTAACACTGAAGCTTTCTTT. Protein: CAISEGNTEAFF. This chain uses TRBV10-3 with TRBJ1-1; unclear D gene. This CDR3 region has 12 residues. Looked up from germline, CDR1 is ENHRY and CDR2 is SYGVKD. The V end lost 2 bases, the J end lost 2 bases, and 3 bases lay between the germline ends.

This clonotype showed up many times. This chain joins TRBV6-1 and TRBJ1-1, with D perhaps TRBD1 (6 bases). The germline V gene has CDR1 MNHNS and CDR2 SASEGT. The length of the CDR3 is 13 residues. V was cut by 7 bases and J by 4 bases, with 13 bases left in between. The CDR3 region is CASTGGPGTEAFF. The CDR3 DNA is TGTGCCAGCACGGGGGGGCCGGGCACTGAAGCTTTCTTT.

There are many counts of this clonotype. The CDR3 bases are TGTGCCAGCAGCTTTTCCTGGGAGACCCAGTACTTC. Its translation: CASSFSWETQYF. This sequence joins TRBV11-2 and TRBJ2-5, with unresolved D. Looked up from germline, CDR1 is SGHAT and CDR2 is FQNNGV. The CDR3 totals 12 residues. Between the trimmed V and J ends, which lost 3 bases and 5 bases, there was a span of 7 bases.

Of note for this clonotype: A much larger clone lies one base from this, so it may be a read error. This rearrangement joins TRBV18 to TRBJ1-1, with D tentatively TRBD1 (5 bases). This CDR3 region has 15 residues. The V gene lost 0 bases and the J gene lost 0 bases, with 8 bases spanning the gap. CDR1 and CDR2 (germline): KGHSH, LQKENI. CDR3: CASSPPTVMNTEAFF. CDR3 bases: TGTGCCAGCTCACCACCGACAGTCATGAACACTGAAGCTTTCTTT.

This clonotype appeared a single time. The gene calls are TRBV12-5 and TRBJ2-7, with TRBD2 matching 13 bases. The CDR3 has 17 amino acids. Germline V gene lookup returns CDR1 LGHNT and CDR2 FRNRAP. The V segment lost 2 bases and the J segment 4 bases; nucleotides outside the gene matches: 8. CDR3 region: CASGLLGGTSGAYEQYF. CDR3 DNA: TGTGCTAGTGGTTTGCTGGGGGGGACTAGCGGGGCATACGAGCAGTACTTC.

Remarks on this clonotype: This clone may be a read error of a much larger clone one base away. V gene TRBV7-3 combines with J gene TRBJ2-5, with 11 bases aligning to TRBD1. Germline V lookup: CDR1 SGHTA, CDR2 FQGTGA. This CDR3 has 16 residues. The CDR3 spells CAGSPGSGTGGETQYF. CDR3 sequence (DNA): TGTGCCGGCAGCCCAGGGAGCGGGACAGGGGGGGAGACCCAGTACTTC.

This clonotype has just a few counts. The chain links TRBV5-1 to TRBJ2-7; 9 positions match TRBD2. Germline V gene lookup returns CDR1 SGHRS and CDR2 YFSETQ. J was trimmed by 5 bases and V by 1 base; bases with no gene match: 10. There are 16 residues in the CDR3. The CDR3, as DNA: TGCGCCAGCAGCTTGCGGGCTAGCGGGAACTTAAACGAGCAGTACTTC. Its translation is CASSLRASGNLNEQYF.

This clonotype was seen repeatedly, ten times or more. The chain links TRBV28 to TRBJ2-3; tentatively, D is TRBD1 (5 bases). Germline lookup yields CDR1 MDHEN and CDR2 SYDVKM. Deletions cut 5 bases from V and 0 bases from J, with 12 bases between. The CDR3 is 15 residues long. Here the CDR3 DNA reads TGTGCCAGCAGTCCGACAGATACTAGCACAGATACGCAGTATTTT. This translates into CASSPTDTSTDTQYF. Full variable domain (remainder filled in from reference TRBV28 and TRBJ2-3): DVKVTQSSRYLVKRTGEKVFLECVQDMDHENMFWYRQDPGLGLRLIYFSYDVKMKEKGDIPEGYSVSREKKERFSLILESASTNQTSMYLCASSPTDTSTDTQYFGPGTRLTVL.

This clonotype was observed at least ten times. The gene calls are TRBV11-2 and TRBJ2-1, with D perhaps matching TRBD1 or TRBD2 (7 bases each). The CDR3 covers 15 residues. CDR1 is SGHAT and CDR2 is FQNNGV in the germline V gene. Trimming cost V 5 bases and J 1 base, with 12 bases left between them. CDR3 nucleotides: TGTGCCAGCAGCCCAGGGGGGGGATCCTACAATGAGCAGTTCTTC. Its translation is CASSPGGGSYNEQFF.

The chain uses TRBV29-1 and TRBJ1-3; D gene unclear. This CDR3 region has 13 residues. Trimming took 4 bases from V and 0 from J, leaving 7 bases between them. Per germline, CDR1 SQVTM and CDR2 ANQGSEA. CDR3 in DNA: TGCAGCGTTGGGGTGAGCTCTGGAAACACCATATATTTT. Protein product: CSVGVSSGNTIYF.

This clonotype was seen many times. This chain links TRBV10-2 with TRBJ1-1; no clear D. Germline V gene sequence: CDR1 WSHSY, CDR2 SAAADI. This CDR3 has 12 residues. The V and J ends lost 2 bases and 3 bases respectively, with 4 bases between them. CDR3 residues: CASSEEYTEAFF. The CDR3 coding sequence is TGCGCCAGCAGTGAGGAATACACTGAAGCTTTCTTT.

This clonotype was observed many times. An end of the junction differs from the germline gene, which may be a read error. CDR3 region: CASSLGGLANSYEQYF. The CDR3 DNA reads as TGTGCCAGCAGCTTGGGGGGACTAGCAAACTCCTACGAGCAGTACTTC. The chain has TRBV5-1 and TRBJ2-7; 9 nucleotides align to TRBD2. Germline lookup yields CDR1 SGHRS and CDR2 YFSETQ. The CDR3 length is 16 residues. Looking up the rest from reference TRBV5-1 and TRBJ2-7 gives the full variable domain: KAGVTQTPRYLIKTRGQQVTLSCSPISGHRSVSWYQQTPGQGLQFLFEYFSETQRNKGNFPGRFSGRQFSNSRSEMNVSTLELGDSALYLCASSLGGLANSYEQYFGPGTRLTVT.

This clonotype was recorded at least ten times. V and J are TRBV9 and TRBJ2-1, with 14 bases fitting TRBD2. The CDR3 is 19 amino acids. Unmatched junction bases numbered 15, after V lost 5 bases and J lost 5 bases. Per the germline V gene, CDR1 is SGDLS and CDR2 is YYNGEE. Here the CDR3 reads CASSRRGRLAGGPDNEQFF. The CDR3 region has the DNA TGTGCCAGCAGTCGTAGAGGAAGACTAGCGGGAGGGCCGGACAATGAGCAGTTCTTC.

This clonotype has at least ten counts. The DNA for the CDR3 is TGTGCCAGCAGCCTACAGGGAGGGGGCTACGAGCAGTACTTC. Translating it yields CASSLQGGGYEQYF. The V call is TRBV28, the J call TRBJ2-7, with a tentative D call TRBD2 (7 bases). Looked up from germline, CDR1 is MDHEN and CDR2 is SYDVKM. This CDR3 comprises 14 residues. V was pared by 6 bases and J by 3 bases, with 15 bases between. The full variable domain, its missing parts supplied by reference TRBV28 and TRBJ2-7, is DVKVTQSSRYLVKRTGEKVFLECVQDMDHENMFWYRQDPGLGLRLIYFSYDVKMKEKGDIPEGYSVSREKKERFSLILESASTNQTSMYLCASSLQGGGYEQYFGPGTRLTVT.

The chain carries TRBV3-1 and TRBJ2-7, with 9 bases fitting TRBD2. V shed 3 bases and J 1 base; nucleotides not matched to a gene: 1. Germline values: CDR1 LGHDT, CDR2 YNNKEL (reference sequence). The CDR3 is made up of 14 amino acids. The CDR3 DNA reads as TGTGCCAGCAGCCAGCGGGAGGGTTCCTACGAGCAGTACTTC. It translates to CASSQREGSYEQYF.

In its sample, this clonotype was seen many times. The CDR3 DNA sequence: TGTGCCAGCAGTCATATTCCTGGGGACGTCGCCTACGAGCAGTACTTC. Its translation: CASSHIPGDVAYEQYF. The rearrangement joins TRBV27 to TRBJ2-7; the D call may be TRBD1 or TRBD2 (5 bases each). This CDR3 contains 16 residues. V was pared by 5 bases and J by 2 bases, with 19 bases between. Germline V gene lookup returns CDR1 MNHEY and CDR2 SMNVEV (reference sequence).

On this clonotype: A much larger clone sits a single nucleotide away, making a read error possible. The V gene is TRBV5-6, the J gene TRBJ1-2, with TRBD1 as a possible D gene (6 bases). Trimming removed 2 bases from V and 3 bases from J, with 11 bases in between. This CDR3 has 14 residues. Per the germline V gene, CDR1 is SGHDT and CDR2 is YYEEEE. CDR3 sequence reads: CASSFTGSDYGYTF. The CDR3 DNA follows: TGTGCCAGCAGCTTTACAGGGTCCGACTATGGCTACACCTTC.

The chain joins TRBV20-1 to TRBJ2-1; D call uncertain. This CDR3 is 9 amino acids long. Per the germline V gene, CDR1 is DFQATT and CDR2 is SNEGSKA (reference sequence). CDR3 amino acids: CSLDNEQFF. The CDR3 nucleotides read TGCAGCCTAGACAATGAGCAGTTCTTC.

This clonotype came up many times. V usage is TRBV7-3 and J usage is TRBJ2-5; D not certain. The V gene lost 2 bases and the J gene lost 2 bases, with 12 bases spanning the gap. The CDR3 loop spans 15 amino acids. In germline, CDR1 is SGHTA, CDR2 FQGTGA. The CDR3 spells CASSLLGPPQETQYF. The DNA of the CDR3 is TGTGCCAGCAGCTTATTAGGGCCACCTCAAGAGACCCAGTACTTC.

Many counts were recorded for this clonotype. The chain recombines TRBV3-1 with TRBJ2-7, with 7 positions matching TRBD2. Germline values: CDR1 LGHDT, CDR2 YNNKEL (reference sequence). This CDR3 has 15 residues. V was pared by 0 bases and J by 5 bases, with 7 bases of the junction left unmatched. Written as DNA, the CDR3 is TGTGCCAGCAGCCAAGACCGACTAGCATTCCACGAGCAGTACTTC. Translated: CASSQDRLAFHEQYF.